This entry lists 29 T cell receptor beta chains sequenced from one sample in a study of early T cells in non-severe SARS-CoV-2 infection. Each CDR3 protein gets one entry after TCRdb re-called the 5' RACE reads with MiXCR. Seen here are 50,000 to 60,000 distinct CDR3 sequences, approximately 10% observed once, and the top ten hold roughly a tenth. The sample comprised whole blood. These receptors came from an adult who was a healthcare worker with PCR-confirmed SARS-CoV-2 infection or an uninfected control (not recorded which).

This clonotype was found a few times. The chain uses TRBV24-1 and TRBJ2-2, with D possibly TRBD2 on 5 matching bases. There are 15 residues in the CDR3. The V end lost 7 bases, the J end lost 1 base, and 12 bases lay between the germline ends. CDR1 is KGHDR and CDR2 is SFDVKD in the germline V gene. The CDR3 nucleotides read TGTGCCACCAGCAACGGGAAGGTGAACACCGGGGAGCTGTTTTTT. Translation gives CATSNGKVNTGELFF.

Only a few counts were recorded for this clonotype. In nucleotides, the CDR3 is TGTGCCAGCTCGGGCAATGAGCAGTTCTTC. It specifies CASSGNEQFF. The rearrangement joins TRBV9 to TRBJ2-1; D ambiguous. With 7 bases removed from V and 6 bases from J, the gap between germline ends came to 5 bases. The germline V gene encodes CDR1 SGDLS and CDR2 YYNGEE. The CDR3 has 10 residues.

This clonotype has more than one count but fewer than ten. The gene calls are TRBV5-1 and TRBJ2-7; TRBD1 aligns across 8 bases. V was clipped by 3 bases and J by 1 base; unmatched bases: 6. In germline, CDR1 is SGHRS, CDR2 YFSETQ. CDR3 length: 15 residues. CDR3 nucleotide sequence: TGCGCCAGCAGCTCTCGGCAGGGGGCTTCCTACGAGCAGTACTTC. Protein: CASSSRQGASYEQYF.

V gene TRBV25-1 combines with J gene TRBJ2-7, with D perhaps TRBD1 (5 bases). CDR3 length: 16 residues. CDR1 is MGHDK and CDR2 is SYGVNS in the germline V gene. The V gene lost 4 bases and the J gene lost 3 bases, with 19 bases spanning the gap. The chain's CDR3 is CASSANHPDRLYEQYF. Written as DNA, the CDR3 is TGTGCCAGCAGTGCAAATCACCCAGACAGACTCTACGAGCAGTACTTC.

This clonotype was found a few times. The rearrangement uses TRBV7-8 and TRBJ2-2; possibly TRBD2 for D (6 bases). CDR1 SGHVS and CDR2 FQNEAQ come from the germline V gene. The CDR3 totals 16 residues. Trimming left V 5 bases short and J 3 bases short, with 16 bases between. The chain's CDR3 is CASSQVRGMDTGELFF. The CDR3 coding sequence is TGTGCCAGCAGCCAGGTTCGGGGGATGGACACCGGGGAGCTGTTTTTT.

This clonotype was seen a few times. The CDR3 sequence is CSAHPSPRAAEETSGRSDNEQFF. CDR3 coding DNA: TGCAGCGCCCATCCGTCCCCCCGGGCCGCGGAGGAGACTAGCGGGAGGTCGGACAATGAGCAGTTCTTC. The V gene is TRBV29-1, the J gene TRBJ2-1; 13 positions match TRBD2. J was trimmed by 5 bases and V by 7 bases; bases with no gene match: 32. The length of the CDR3 is 23 residues. The germline V gene encodes CDR1 SQVTM and CDR2 ANQGSEA.

This clonotype was counted between two and nine times. J is TRBJ2-3 and V is TRBV20-1; D possibly corresponds to TRBD2 (5 bases). This CDR3 has 15 residues. Germline lookup yields CDR1 DFQATT and CDR2 SNEGSKA (reference sequence). Between the trimmed V and J ends, which lost 0 bases and 0 bases, there was a span of 10 bases. The CDR3 loop is CSARDPRTSTDTQYF. The CDR3 coding sequence is TGCAGTGCTAGAGATCCAAGGACTAGCACAGATACGCAGTATTTT.

This clonotype appeared a few times. The chain employs TRBV7-3 and TRBJ2-6; D unresolved. The CDR3 is 15 amino acids. Trimming cost V 5 bases and J 2 bases, with 10 bases left between them. Germline values: CDR1 SGHTA, CDR2 FQGTGA. The CDR3, as DNA: TGTGCCAGCAGCCTAGGTAGCACTGGGGCCAACGTCCTGACTTTC. Its translation is CASSLGSTGANVLTF.

The chain recombines TRBV29-1 with TRBJ2-7; 9 bases fit TRBD1. The germline V gene encodes CDR1 SQVTM and CDR2 ANQGSEA. V dropped 5 bases and J dropped 5; count of bases not matched to a gene: 13. The CDR3 loop spans 15 amino acids. This CDR3 is CSVIPEGQGVHEQYF. The CDR3 coding sequence is TGCAGCGTTATCCCCGAGGGACAGGGAGTTCACGAGCAGTACTTC.

This clonotype appeared a few times. The V and J genes are TRBV20-1 and TRBJ1-1; 9 bases align to TRBD1. V dropped 6 bases and J dropped 6; count of bases not matched to a gene: 11. The CDR3 contains 14 residues. The V gene's germline CDR1 is DFQATT and CDR2 SNEGSKA (reference sequence). CDR3 DNA: TGCAGTGCCCCGGACAGGGGAGGTAGCCCTGAAGCTTTCTTT. This translates into CSAPDRGGSPEAFF.

This clonotype was counted only a few times. This chain links TRBV7-6 with TRBJ2-5; no reliable D call. The length of the CDR3 is 15 residues. Looked up from germline, CDR1 is SGHVS and CDR2 is FNYEAQ. V was clipped by 5 bases and J by 4 bases, with 17 bases between them. The CDR3 loop is CASSAGRLQRETQYF. The CDR3 DNA is TGTGCCAGCAGCGCCGGACGCCTACAACGAGAGACCCAGTACTTC.

This clonotype occurred a few times. The chain joins TRBV11-2 to TRBJ1-4; 7 bases match TRBD1. The CDR3 runs to 16 residues. CDR1 and CDR2 (germline): SGHAT, FQNNGV. Trimming removed 6 bases from V and 7 bases from J; junction bases left unmatched: 14. CDR3 sequence: CASRTPSGTDSEKLFF. The CDR3 bases are TGTGCCAGCAGGACACCGTCCGGGACAGACTCTGAAAAACTGTTTTTT.

This clonotype was recorded at least ten times. The chain employs TRBV7-2 and TRBJ2-2; D remains ambiguous. V lost 4 bases, J lost 1 base, and 10 bases lay in between. This CDR3 contains 15 residues. Germline CDR1 is SGHTA and CDR2 is FQGNSA. CDR3 loop: CASSWMTGNTGELFF. For the CDR3, the DNA is TGTGCCAGCAGCTGGATGACTGGGAACACCGGGGAGCTGTTTTTT.

This clonotype occurred a few times. The chain combines TRBV2 with TRBJ2-1; no firm D call. The CDR3 is 14 amino acids. Germline loops: CDR1 SNHLY, CDR2 FYNNEI. Deletions cut 5 bases from V and 4 bases from J, with 12 bases between. The CDR3 region has the DNA TGTGCCAGCAGTAGGCGGTTTGGATACAATGAGCAGTTCTTC. The encoded protein is CASSRRFGYNEQFF.

This clonotype has ten or more counts. The rearrangement uses TRBV6-2 or TRBV6-3 and TRBJ2-2, with D possibly matching TRBD1 (6 bases). CDR1 and CDR2 from the germline V gene are MNHEY and SVGEGT. The CDR3 is 16 amino acids. Trimming took 6 bases from V and 2 from J, leaving 16 bases between them. CDR3 sequence reads: CASSRTGTYNTGELFF. As DNA, the CDR3 is TGTGCCAGCAGCCGCACCGGGACATACAACACCGGGGAGCTGTTTTTT.

The chain employs TRBV7-9 and TRBJ2-5; TRBD2 agrees at 8 bases. This CDR3 is 15 amino acids long. Trimming at V came to 5 bases and at J to 1 base, leaving 6 bases not matched to a gene. Looked up from germline, CDR1 is SEHNR and CDR2 is FQNEAQ (reference sequence). The CDR3 nucleotides read TGTGCCAGCAGCCAGCGGGGGACACTCCAAGAGACCCAGTACTTC. This codes for CASSQRGTLQETQYF.

This clonotype was counted only a few times. The chain is built from TRBV20-1 and TRBJ2-2, with TRBD2 matching over 10 bases. CDR1 is DFQATT and CDR2 is SNEGSKA in the germline V gene (reference sequence). V trimming: 5 bases; J trimming: 6 bases; junction bases outside the gene matches: 3. The CDR3 spans 13 residues. The CDR3 here is CSASAGGAGELFF. The CDR3, as DNA: TGCAGTGCTTCAGCGGGAGGGGCCGGGGAGCTGTTTTTT.

The CDR3 sequence: CASSFHRGTALSYNEQFF. Written as DNA, the CDR3 is TGTGCCAGCAGTTTTCACAGGGGGACGGCCCTCTCCTACAATGAGCAGTTCTTC. V and J are TRBV27 and TRBJ2-1, with 8 bases fitting TRBD1. The CDR3 is 18 residues long. The V gene's germline CDR1 is MNHEY and CDR2 SMNVEV (reference sequence). The ends lost 3 bases at V and 0 bases at J; junction bases unmatched: 10.

Only a few counts were recorded for this clonotype. The chain links TRBV20-1 to TRBJ2-3, with D possibly matching TRBD2 (5 bases). Trimming cost V 3 bases and J 10 bases, with 11 bases left between them. CDR1 and CDR2 from the germline V gene are DFQATT and SNEGSKA (reference sequence). This CDR3 region has 11 residues. Here the CDR3 reads CSARRRAAQYF. The DNA of the CDR3 is TGCAGTGCTAGGCGGCGGGCGGCGCAGTATTTT.

This clonotype was picked up many times. The gene calls are TRBV3-1 and TRBJ2-7, with D uncertain. Germline V gives CDR1 LGHDT, CDR2 YNNKEL (reference sequence). Trimming took 5 bases from V and 6 from J, leaving 11 bases between them. This CDR3 contains 12 residues. CDR3 in DNA: TGTGCCAGCAGCTGGCTCCGAGCCGAGCAGTACTTC. Protein: CASSWLRAEQYF.

At least ten counts were recorded for this clonotype. This chain joins TRBV7-9 and TRBJ2-1, with 10 nucleotides matching TRBD1. This CDR3 has 16 residues. Germline-derived CDR1 and CDR2 are SEHNR and FQNEAQ (reference sequence). V lost 4 bases and J lost 2; bases outside the gene matches: 5. The CDR3 DNA follows: TGTGCCAGCAGCTCGGGACAGGGGAGCCCCTACAATGAGCAGTTCTTC. Residues: CASSSGQGSPYNEQFF.

J is TRBJ2-1 and V is TRBV29-1, with 15 bases fitting TRBD2. The CDR3 sequence is 14 residues long. Germline CDR1 SQVTM, CDR2 ANQGSEA. Trimming at V came to 7 bases and at J to 9 bases, leaving 7 bases not matched to a gene. CDR3 sequence (DNA): TGCAGCGGTAAGGGACTAGCGGGAGGTCGTGAGCAGTTCTTC. It codes for CSGKGLAGGREQFF.

The genes are TRBV2 and TRBJ2-3, with TRBD2 identical over 10 bases. The J segment lost 4 bases and the V segment lost 9 bases, leaving 4 bases of the junction unmatched. The CDR3 spans 13 residues. Germline loops: CDR1 SNHLY, CDR2 FYNNEI. The CDR3 loop is CASERGGADTQYF. The CDR3 coding sequence is TGTGCCAGTGAGCGGGGGGGCGCAGATACGCAGTATTTT.

Written as DNA, the CDR3 is TGTGCCACATCACGCCAGGAGCGGGAAGAGCAGTACTTC. Protein sequence: CATSRQEREEQYF. This chain links TRBV10-3 with TRBJ2-7, with 7 bases fitting TRBD2. Germline CDR1 and CDR2: ENHRY and SYGVKD. Trimming cost V 10 bases and J 7 bases; bases outside gene matches: 13. The CDR3 has 13 residues.

This clonotype was counted many times. The rearrangement links TRBV24-1 to TRBJ1-1, with D uncertain. The germline gives CDR1 KGHDR, CDR2 SFDVKD. Trimming took 4 bases from V and 2 from J, leaving 13 bases between them. This CDR3 is built from 15 residues. The CDR3 reads CATSEPITENTEAFF. The CDR3, as DNA: TGTGCCACCAGTGAACCTATTACAGAAAACACTGAAGCTTTCTTT.

J is TRBJ2-6 and V is TRBV11-2, with 8 bases matching TRBD1. V gave up 3 bases and J gave up 0 bases; unmatched junction bases: 7. The CDR3 sequence is 18 residues long. Germline-derived CDR1 and CDR2 are SGHAT and FQNNGV. CDR3 sequence reads: CASSFSQGASSGANVLTF. The DNA of the CDR3 is TGTGCCAGCAGCTTTTCTCAGGGGGCTAGCTCTGGGGCCAACGTCCTGACTTTC.

The sample holds many counts of this clonotype. The chain uses TRBV28 and TRBJ2-3; D is possibly TRBD1 (6 bases). CDR3 size: 17 residues. The V end was cut by 8 bases, the J end by 2 bases, with 23 bases between. Germline V lookup: CDR1 MDHEN, CDR2 SYDVKM. The CDR3, as DNA: TGTGCCAGCGTTACGCCGACAGGAATAATTAACACAGATACGCAGTATTTT. This sequence encodes CASVTPTGIINTDTQYF.

A word on this clonotype: The junction differs from germline at one of its ends, possibly a read error. This rearrangement joins TRBV5-1 to TRBJ2-7, with 8 bases matching TRBD1. Germline loops: CDR1 SGHRS, CDR2 YFSETQ. The CDR3 runs 13 residues. CDR3 sequence reads: CASSAPGQADEHF. The CDR3, as DNA: TGCGCCAGCAGCGCACCGGGACAGGCGGACGAGCACTTC. Using reference TRBV5-1 and TRBJ2-7 for the parts outside the CDR3, the full variable domain is KAGVTQTPRYLIKTRGQQVTLSCSPISGHRSVSWYQQTPGQGLQFLFEYFSETQRNKGNFPGRFSGRQFSNSRSEMNVSTLELGDSALYLCASSAPGQADEHFGPGTRLTVT.

The sample holds a few counts of this clonotype. This chain connects TRBV7-9 to TRBJ2-7, with 13 bases fitting TRBD2. The CDR3 consists of 15 residues. CDR1 SEHNR and CDR2 FQNEAQ come from the germline V gene (reference sequence). Trimming cost V 4 bases and J 2 bases; bases outside gene matches: 2. This chain's CDR3 is CASSSGLAGAYEQYF. DNA for the CDR3: TGTGCCAGCAGCTCTGGACTAGCGGGAGCCTACGAGCAGTACTTC.